These 20 T cell receptor beta chains were all obtained from the same sample, sequenced in a study of shared clonotypes between healthy human individuals. Generated by immunoSEQ multiplex PCR, the TCRdb table keeps only in-frame clones and is missing some. Of about 2,500,000 clones listed, over 85% were seen once; the top ten hold 0.13% to 0.15%. The specimen sequenced was naive CD4+ T cells sorted from blood. This sample's subset: CD45RA+ positively selected. These receptors were taken from a man between 18 and 35 years old in good health.

The J gene is TRBJ1-3, the V gene TRBV19, with no clear D. From germline, CDR1 is LNHDA and CDR2 SQIVND (reference sequence). Trimming cost V 5 bases and J 0 bases, with 11 bases left between them. This CDR3 is built from 15 residues. The CDR3 nucleotides read TGTGCCAGTAGTGCCGTTGACCTCTCTGGAAACACCATATATTTT. It yields the protein CASSAVDLSGNTIYF.

This clone appeared once. The chain recombines TRBV6-6 with TRBJ2-7; 8 bases fit TRBD1. The CDR3 runs 15 residues. Germline V lookup: CDR1 MNHNY, CDR2 SVGAGI (reference sequence). V shed 5 bases and J 0 bases; nucleotides not matched to a gene: 6. CDR3 in amino acids: CASSKPGQGSYEQYF. The CDR3 DNA sequence: TGTGCCAGCAGTAAACCCGGACAGGGCTCCTACGAGCAGTACTTC.

The V and J genes are TRBV5-4 and TRBJ2-5; 8 nucleotides align to TRBD1. The CDR3 totals 12 residues. Per germline, CDR1 SGHNT and CDR2 YYREEE (reference sequence). Germline trimming cut 6 bases from V and 5 bases from J; bases unmatched to any gene: 3. CDR3 nucleotides: TGTGCCAGCACCAGGACAGGGGAGACCCAGTACTTC. Protein sequence: CASTRTGETQYF.

The rearrangement links TRBV28 to TRBJ2-5, with 7 nucleotides matching TRBD2. CDR3 length: 15 amino acids. Germline CDR1 is MDHEN and CDR2 is SYDVKM. V shed 3 bases and J 1 base; nucleotides not matched to a gene: 5. CDR3 in DNA: TGTGCCAGCAGTTTGTTAGCGGGTTTCCAAGAGACCCAGTACTTC. Protein: CASSLLAGFQETQYF.

The J gene is TRBJ1-2, the V gene TRBV9, with 8 bases aligning to TRBD1. CDR1 is SGDLS, CDR2 YYNGEE, per germline. V gave up 3 bases and J gave up 7 bases; unmatched junction bases: 8. The CDR3 is 14 amino acids. The CDR3 nucleotides read TGTGCCAGCAGCGAACGGGACAGGCGGACTGGCTACACCTTC. As protein: CASSERDRRTGYTF.

On this clone: The sample has other DNA sequences that encode this CDR3 too. V usage is TRBV6-6 and J usage is TRBJ1-5, with D possibly being TRBD1 (6 bases). The germline V and J ends were trimmed by 3 bases and 4 bases, with 7 bases remaining between them. CDR1 is MNHNY and CDR2 is SVGAGI in the germline V gene (reference sequence). CDR3 length: 13 amino acids. CDR3 nucleotide sequence: TGTGCCAGCAGTTATAGGGGGAATCAGCCCCAGCATTTT. Residues: CASSYRGNQPQHF.

The chain couples TRBV5-4 to TRBJ1-2; 8 nucleotides agree with TRBD1. V gave up 4 bases and J gave up 4 bases; unmatched junction bases: 6. Germline CDR1 reads SGHNT; CDR2 reads YYREEE (reference sequence). The CDR3 totals 14 residues. CDR3 in amino acids: CASSPGGAGYGYTF. The CDR3 nucleotides are TGTGCCAGCAGCCCAGGGGGCGCCGGCTATGGCTACACCTTC.

The V call is TRBV18, the J call TRBJ2-1; the D gene is possibly TRBD1 (6 bases). CDR1 is KGHSH and CDR2 is LQKENI in the germline V gene. V gave up 5 bases and J gave up 10 bases, with 12 bases separating them. CDR3 length equals 12 residues. CDR3 sequence (DNA): TGTGCCAGCTCATCCCAGGGGTGGGAGCAGTTCTTC. This codes for CASSSQGWEQFF.

The chain employs TRBV30 and TRBJ2-1; a weak D match, TRBD2 (6 bases). The ends were cut back, 1 base at V and 8 bases at J, with 18 bases in the middle. The CDR3 has 15 amino acids. Germline V CDR1 and CDR2: GTSNPN, SVGIG (reference sequence). The CDR3, as DNA: TGTGCCTGGAGTGACCCATTTAGGCGGAGGGATGAGCAGTTCTTC. This encodes CAWSDPFRRRDEQFF. Based on the CDR3 plus reference TRBV30 and TRBJ2-1, the full variable domain is SQTIHQWPATLVQPVGSPLSLECTVEGTSNPNLYWYRQAAGRGLQLLFYSVGIGQISSEVPQNLSASRPQDRQFILSSKKLLLSDSGFYLCAWSDPFRRRDEQFFGPGTRLTVL.

The gene calls are TRBV30 and TRBJ2-3; weak D call: TRBD2 (6 bases). The CDR3 has 14 residues. V was trimmed by 0 bases and J by 4 bases, leaving 11 bases between them. Germline-derived CDR1 and CDR2 are GTSNPN and SVGIG (reference sequence). Here the CDR3 reads CAWSVGAGPDTQYF. In DNA form, the CDR3 reads TGTGCCTGGAGTGTCGGAGCGGGCCCAGATACGCAGTATTTT.

The CDR3 DNA reads as TGTGCCAGCAGCCCGGTTTGGGCAGGGGGCAAGGAGACCCAGTACTTC. Translating gives CASSPVWAGGKETQYF. The gene calls are TRBV7-2 and TRBJ2-5; 8 bases are a match to TRBD1. The germline V gene encodes CDR1 SGHTA and CDR2 FQGNSA. The CDR3 totals 16 residues. With 5 bases clipped from V and 5 bases from J, the junction kept 13 bases outside the gene matches.

The chain carries TRBV18 and TRBJ2-3; TRBD1 agrees at 7 bases. CDR3 size: 14 residues. The germline V gene has CDR1 KGHSH and CDR2 LQKENI. V shed 3 bases, J shed 6 bases, and the junction held 6 bases outside the gene matches. CDR3 sequence reads: CASSPRTGDDTQYF. CDR3 nucleotides: TGTGCCAGCTCACCGCGAACAGGGGATGATACGCAGTATTTT.

The chain combines TRBV27 with TRBJ2-3, with 10 bases identical to TRBD2. The CDR3 spans 15 residues. Germline-derived CDR1 and CDR2 are MNHEY and SMNVEV (reference sequence). Germline trimming cut 8 bases from V and 0 bases from J; bases unmatched to any gene: 5. CDR3 coding DNA: TGTGCCAGCGGAACTAGCGGGAAAAGCACAGATACGCAGTATTTT. Translation: CASGTSGKSTDTQYF.

This chain joins TRBV9 and TRBJ2-3; D possibly corresponds to TRBD2 (6 bases). CDR1 and CDR2 (germline): SGDLS, YYNGEE. CDR3 length: 14 amino acids. V was shortened by 6 bases and J by 0 bases, with 11 bases between the two germline ends. This chain's CDR3 is CASTGGTSTDTQYF. The CDR3 DNA reads TGTGCCAGCACCGGGGGTACTAGCACAGATACGCAGTATTTT.

This chain links TRBV5-5 with TRBJ2-7; 11 positions match TRBD2. The V segment lost 4 bases and the J segment 2 bases; nucleotides outside the gene matches: 5. CDR1 and CDR2 (germline): SGHKS, YYEKEE (reference sequence). The CDR3 is 15 residues long. The CDR3 nucleotides are TGTGCCAGCAGCCTGGGACTAGCGGAACCCTACGAGCAGTACTTC. As protein: CASSLGLAEPYEQYF. Full variable domain (outside the CDR3, taken from reference TRBV5-5 and TRBJ2-7): DAGVTQSPTHLIKTRGQQVTLRCSPISGHKSVSWYQQVLGQGPQFIFQYYEKEERGRGNFPDRFSARQFPNYSSELNVNALLLGDSALYLCASSLGLAEPYEQYFGPGTRLTVT.

The CDR3, as DNA: TGTGCCAGCAGTTGGGCAGGGCGAACTGAAGCTTTCTTT. Its protein product is CASSWAGRTEAFF. The rearrangement joins TRBV25-1 to TRBJ1-1; D is possibly TRBD1 (5 bases). The CDR3 runs to 13 residues. The V gene's germline CDR1 is MGHDK and CDR2 SYGVNS. Trimming took 5 bases from V and 5 from J, leaving 12 bases between them.

The chain is built from TRBV5-8 and TRBJ2-3; unclear D gene. CDR1 SGHTS and CDR2 YDEGEE come from the germline V gene. The CDR3 has 11 amino acids. Trimming cost V 6 bases and J 2 bases, with 4 bases left between them. CDR3 sequence reads: CASTATDTQYF. The CDR3 DNA reads TGTGCCAGCACCGCCACAGATACGCAGTATTTT. Variable domain in full (rest from reference TRBV5-8 and TRBJ2-3): EAGVTQSPTHLIKTRGQQATLRCSPISGHTSVYWYQQALGLGLQFLLWYDEGEERNRGNFPPRFSGRQFPNYSSELNVNALELEDSALYLCASTATDTQYFGPGTRLTVL.

This clone showed up just a few times. The rearrangement uses TRBV18 and TRBJ1-2, with D perhaps matching TRBD1 (5 bases). Germline CDR1 KGHSH, CDR2 LQKENI. V lost 3 bases, J lost 10 bases, and 15 bases lay in between. The CDR3 has 13 residues. The CDR3 is CASSPSRARDYTF. In DNA form, the CDR3 reads TGTGCCAGCTCACCCAGCAGGGCGCGGGACTACACCTTC.

The V and J genes are TRBV27 and TRBJ2-1, with a possible D match to TRBD1 (5 bases). Per germline, CDR1 MNHEY and CDR2 SMNVEV (reference sequence). V was clipped by 4 bases and J by 9 bases, with 13 bases between them. The CDR3 runs 13 residues. This CDR3 is CASSWGRDGEQFF. CDR3 coding DNA: TGTGCCAGCAGTTGGGGCAGGGATGGTGAGCAGTTCTTC.

The chain couples TRBV6-1 to TRBJ2-5, with 7 nucleotides matching TRBD2. Unmatched junction bases numbered 9, after V lost 6 bases and J lost 2 bases. CDR1 and CDR2 (germline): MNHNS, SASEGT. The CDR3 runs to 15 residues. CDR3 sequence: CASSSPGGGQETQYF. The CDR3 nucleotides read TGTGCCAGCAGCTCGCCGGGGGGAGGACAAGAGACCCAGTACTTC.